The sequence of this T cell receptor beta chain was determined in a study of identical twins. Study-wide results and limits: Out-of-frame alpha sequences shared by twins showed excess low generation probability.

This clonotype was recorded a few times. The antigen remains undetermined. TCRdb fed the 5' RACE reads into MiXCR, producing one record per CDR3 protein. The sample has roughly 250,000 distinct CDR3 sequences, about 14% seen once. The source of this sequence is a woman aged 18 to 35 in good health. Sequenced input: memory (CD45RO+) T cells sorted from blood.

The CDR3 is CSARDPGRASYEQYF. The DNA of the CDR3 is TGCAGTGCTAGAGATCCCGGGAGGGCCTCCTACGAGCAGTACTTC. V gene TRBV20-1 combines with J gene TRBJ2-7, with 8 bases aligning to TRBD2. The CDR3 is made up of 15 amino acids. Trimming cost V 0 bases and J 0 bases; bases outside gene matches: 4. Germline lookup yields CDR1 DFQATT and CDR2 SNEGSKA (reference sequence).